The entry that follows covers one T cell receptor beta chain sequence. Other DNA sequences from this sample encode an identical CDR3 as well. The protocol was immunoSEQ multiplex PCR, while the TCRdb copy is restricted to in-frame clones and leaves out a portion. Seen here are about 140,000 clones, approximately 90% observed once, and the top ten hold 8.7%. Per germline, CDR1 SEHNR and CDR2 FQNEAQ (reference sequence). This CDR3 region has 13 residues. Trimming left V 5 bases short and J 6 bases short, with 10 bases between. The data stem from a study of control samples from healthy donors and cancer patients.

The receptor's source is a woman younger than 45 in good health. Sequences were obtained from blood. This chain links TRBV7-9 with TRBJ2-2, with no clear D. The CDR3 bases are TGTGCCAGCAGCCCCGCCCGGGCCGGGGAGCTGTTTTTT. As protein: CASSPARAGELFF.